These 15 T cell receptor beta chains share one sample of origin, sequenced in a study of technical replicates of blood from a few donors. Data came from immunoSEQ multiplex PCR; TCRdb stores just in-frame clones and leaves some out. This sample has approximately 66,000 clones, with roughly 90% found just once. The sample was PBMCs. Receptor source: a human donor in good health. Some clones in this sample may be carry-over from other donors' samples.

In its sample, this clone was seen a few times. The chain links TRBV19 to TRBJ1-2, with no clear D. CDR3 length equals 12 residues. V gave up 4 bases and J gave up 1 base, with 4 bases separating them. Germline-derived CDR1 and CDR2 are LNHDA and SQIVND (reference sequence). The CDR3 DNA follows: TGTGCCAGTAGTACAGTTAACTATGGCTACACCTTC. It specifies CASSTVNYGYTF.

V usage is TRBV7-9 and J usage is TRBJ2-7; 9 bases agree with TRBD1. This CDR3 spans 15 amino acids. With V trimmed by 5 bases and J by 1 base, 6 bases remained unmatched. Germline CDR1 reads SEHNR; CDR2 reads FQNEAQ (reference sequence). CDR3 sequence reads: CASSPGTGSSYEQYF. The CDR3 bases are TGTGCCAGCAGCCCGGGGACAGGGTCTTCCTACGAGCAGTACTTC.

The genes are TRBV7-6 and TRBJ2-1; 15 positions match TRBD2. In germline, CDR1 is SGHVS, CDR2 FNYEAQ. Trimming cost V 5 bases and J 8 bases; bases outside gene matches: 10. This CDR3 has 17 amino acids. Here the CDR3 DNA reads TGTGCCAGCAGCCTGAGGACTAGCGGGAGGGCCGGGGATGAGCAGTTCTTC. It specifies CASSLRTSGRAGDEQFF.

The CDR3 nucleotides read TGTGCCAGTACCCGGGGGGGGCCGCCCCAGCATTTT. Its protein product is CASTRGGPPQHF. The V and J genes are TRBV19 and TRBJ1-5; tentatively, D is TRBD1 (6 bases). The CDR3 has 12 residues. V lost 7 bases, J lost 9 bases, and 13 bases lay in between. CDR1 LNHDA and CDR2 SQIVND come from the germline V gene (reference sequence).

The chain joins TRBV6-5 to TRBJ1-1; tentatively, D is TRBD1 (6 bases). The CDR3 has 13 residues. Germline V gene data show CDR1 as MNHEY and CDR2 as SVGAGI. The V end lost 6 bases, the J end lost 8 bases, and 16 bases lay between the germline ends. The CDR3: CASRRDRRQEAFF. CDR3 nucleotides: TGTGCCAGCAGGCGAGACAGGAGACAGGAAGCTTTCTTT.

The J gene is TRBJ2-2, the V gene TRBV5-1; 7 nucleotides align to TRBD2. This CDR3 comprises 16 residues. Germline V gene lookup returns CDR1 SGHRS and CDR2 YFSETQ. The ends lost 4 bases at V and 4 bases at J; junction bases unmatched: 10. This CDR3 is CASSPPGREGTGELFF. The DNA of the CDR3 is TGCGCCAGCAGCCCCCCTGGGAGGGAGGGCACCGGGGAGCTGTTTTTT.

The chain carries TRBV18 and TRBJ2-7, with 7 positions matching TRBD1. Germline CDR1 reads KGHSH; CDR2 reads LQKENI. The J segment lost 3 bases and the V segment lost 3 bases, leaving 11 bases of the junction unmatched. The CDR3 consists of 16 residues. Here the CDR3 DNA reads TGTGCCAGCTCACCGAATTCCGACAGGGAGTTCTACGAGCAGTACTTC. This gives the protein CASSPNSDREFYEQYF.

This clone was detected once. The chain employs TRBV7-9 and TRBJ2-1, with 10 positions matching TRBD1. V lost 5 bases to trimming and J lost 5 bases; unmatched junction nucleotides: 6. Germline values: CDR1 SEHNR, CDR2 FQNEAQ (reference sequence). The CDR3 covers 15 residues. DNA for the CDR3: TGTGCCAGCAGCGCCCGGGACAGGGGAAACAATGAGCAGTTCTTC. It specifies CASSARDRGNNEQFF.

CDR3 coding DNA: TGCGCCAGCAGCTTTACACTAGCGACTTCCTACGAGCAGTACTTC. Residues: CASSFTLATSYEQYF. This sequence joins TRBV5-1 and TRBJ2-7; 7 nucleotides match TRBD2. CDR3 length: 15 residues. The trim removed 2 bases at V and 1 base at J, leaving 6 bases unmatched. The germline V gene has CDR1 SGHRS and CDR2 YFSETQ.

The rearrangement links TRBV7-3 to TRBJ2-1, with TRBD1 matching 8 bases. The CDR3 loop spans 16 amino acids. Germline V CDR1 and CDR2: SGHTA, FQGTGA. The ends lost 3 bases at V and 10 bases at J; junction bases unmatched: 14. CDR3 region: CASSFFHRGITSEQFF. CDR3 sequence (DNA): TGTGCCAGCAGCTTTTTCCACAGGGGGATTACAAGCGAGCAGTTCTTC.

The V call is TRBV4-1, the J call TRBJ2-5, with D hard to call. The germline V gene encodes CDR1 MGHRA and CDR2 YSYEKL. Trimming cost V 0 bases and J 0 bases, with 14 bases left between them. This CDR3 has 17 amino acids. The CDR3, as DNA: TGCGCCAGCAGCCAAGATCAAGCGAGACGAAACCAAGAGACCCAGTACTTC. Translating gives CASSQDQARRNQETQYF.

V usage is TRBV7-2 and J usage is TRBJ2-1; D is possibly TRBD2 (6 bases). The ends were cut back, 5 bases at V and 2 bases at J, with 10 bases in the middle. The CDR3 is 14 amino acids. The germline gives CDR1 SGHTA, CDR2 FQGNSA. The CDR3 bases are TGTGCCAGCAGCCCCCCGGGGGCCTACAATGAGCAGTTCTTC. This translates into CASSPPGAYNEQFF.

This sequence joins TRBV29-1 and TRBJ1-3; the match to TRBD1 covers 7 bases. The J segment lost 2 bases and the V segment lost 7 bases, leaving 5 bases of the junction unmatched. The CDR3 has 13 residues. Germline CDR1 and CDR2: SQVTM and ANQGSEA. The CDR3 protein is CSGRDSPGNTIYF. As DNA, the CDR3 is TGCAGCGGGAGGGACAGCCCTGGAAACACCATATATTTT.

The chain recombines TRBV5-4 with TRBJ2-3; TRBD2 agrees at 10 bases. The trim removed 4 bases at V and 4 bases at J, leaving 6 bases unmatched. Germline V gene sequence: CDR1 SGHNT, CDR2 YYREEE (reference sequence). The CDR3 sequence is 15 residues long. Here the CDR3 reads CASSIIAGGADTQYF. CDR3 nucleotide sequence: TGTGCCAGCAGCATAATAGCGGGGGGCGCAGATACGCAGTATTTT.

V usage is TRBV5-1 and J usage is TRBJ2-7; 8 nucleotides agree with TRBD1. J lost 4 bases, V lost 1 base, and 4 bases had no gene match. The CDR3 covers 14 residues. Per germline, CDR1 SGHRS and CDR2 YFSETQ. CDR3 amino acids: CASSLTGGLYEQYF. The CDR3 DNA is TGCGCCAGCAGCTTGACAGGGGGTCTTTACGAGCAGTACTTC.